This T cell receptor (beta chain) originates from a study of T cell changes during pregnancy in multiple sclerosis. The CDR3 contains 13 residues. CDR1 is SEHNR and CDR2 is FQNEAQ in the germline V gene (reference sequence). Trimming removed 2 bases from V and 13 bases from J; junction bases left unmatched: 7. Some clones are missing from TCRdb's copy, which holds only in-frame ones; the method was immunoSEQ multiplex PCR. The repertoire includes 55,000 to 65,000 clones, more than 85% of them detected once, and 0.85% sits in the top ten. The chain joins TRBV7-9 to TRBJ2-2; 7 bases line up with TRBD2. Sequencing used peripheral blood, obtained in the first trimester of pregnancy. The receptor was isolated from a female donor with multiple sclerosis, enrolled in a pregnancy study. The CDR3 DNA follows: TGTGCCAGCAGCTTATTGGGAGGGGTGCGGCTGTTTTTT. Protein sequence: CASSLLGGVRLFF. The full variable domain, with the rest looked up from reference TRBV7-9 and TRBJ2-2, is DTGVSQNPRHKITKRGQNVTFRCDPISEHNRLYWYRQTLGQGPEFLTYFQNEAQLEKSRLLSDRFSAERPKGSFSTLEIQRTEQGDSAMYLCASSLLGGVRLFFGEGSRLTVL.